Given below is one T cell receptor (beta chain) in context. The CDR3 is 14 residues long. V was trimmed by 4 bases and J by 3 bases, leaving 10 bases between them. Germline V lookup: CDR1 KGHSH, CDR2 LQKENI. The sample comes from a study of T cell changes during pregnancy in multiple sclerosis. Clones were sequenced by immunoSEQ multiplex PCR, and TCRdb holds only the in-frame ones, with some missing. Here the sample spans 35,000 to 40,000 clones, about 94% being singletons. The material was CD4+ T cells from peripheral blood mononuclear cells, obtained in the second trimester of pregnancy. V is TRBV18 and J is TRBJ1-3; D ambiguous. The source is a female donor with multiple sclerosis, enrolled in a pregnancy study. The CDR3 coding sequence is TGTGCCAGCTCACTCCGGGATATTGGAAACACCATATATTTT. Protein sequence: CASSLRDIGNTIYF.